Below are 16 T cell receptor beta chains sequenced from a single sample in a study of blood T cell repertoires in COVID-19. TCRdb's copy holds only in-frame clones and misses some; the assay was immunoSEQ multiplex PCR. The sample holds under 300,000 clones, around 81% seen once. The source material was PBMCs or T cells enriched from blood (not recorded which). These receptors were collected from a man aged 45-65 years who had recovered from COVID-19.

This sequence joins TRBV5-4 and TRBJ1-1, with a tentative D call TRBD1 (6 bases). The CDR3 totals 15 residues. Per germline, CDR1 SGHNT and CDR2 YYREEE (reference sequence). V was trimmed by 4 bases and J by 0 bases, leaving 13 bases between them. The chain's CDR3 is CASSPSQGLNTEAFF. CDR3 sequence (DNA): TGTGCCAGCAGCCCTTCACAGGGTCTGAACACTGAAGCTTTCTTT.

The rearrangement joins TRBV3-1 (or the pseudogene TRBV3-2) to TRBJ2-3, with D perhaps matching TRBD2 (6 bases). Germline-derived CDR1 and CDR2 are LGHDT and YNNKEL (reference sequence). This CDR3 contains 15 residues. Trimming removed 4 bases at V and 3 bases at J, with 14 bases between. CDR3 DNA: TGTGCCAGCAGCCCCCCATGGGGGAGGACAGATACGCAGTATTTT. Translated: CASSPPWGRTDTQYF.

The rearrangement links TRBV7-9 to TRBJ1-2; TRBD1 matches 10 bases. In germline, CDR1 is SEHNR, CDR2 FQNEAQ (reference sequence). Trimming at V came to 5 bases and at J to 8 bases, leaving 8 bases not matched to a gene. CDR3 length: 14 residues. The DNA for the CDR3 is TGTGCCAGCAGCGCACCCGGGACAGGGGACGGCTACACCTTC. This translates into CASSAPGTGDGYTF.

The chain employs TRBV11-2 and TRBJ2-7, with TRBD1 as a possible D gene (5 bases). Germline lookup yields CDR1 SGHAT and CDR2 FQNNGV. This CDR3 is 15 amino acids long. V lost 1 base, J lost 4 bases, and 14 bases lay in between. CDR3: CASSLAGHRNYEQYF. CDR3 DNA: TGTGCCAGCAGCTTAGCCGGACACAGAAATTACGAGCAGTACTTC.

This clone appeared a single time. This sequence joins TRBV6-2 or TRBV6-3 and TRBJ1-1, with TRBD1 matching over 8 bases. With 4 bases clipped from V and 4 bases from J, the junction kept 8 bases outside the gene matches. The CDR3 covers 15 residues. Germline V CDR1 and CDR2: MNHEY, SVGEGT. This CDR3 reads CASSSYTGGSTEAFF. DNA for the CDR3: TGTGCCAGCAGTTCCTACACAGGGGGGAGCACTGAAGCTTTCTTT.

The chain has TRBV6-5 and TRBJ1-1; D is ambiguous. The CDR3 loop spans 14 amino acids. The germline V gene has CDR1 MNHEY and CDR2 SVGAGI. Trimming removed 7 bases from V and 0 bases from J, with 12 bases in between. For the CDR3, the DNA is TGTGCCAGCACCCCTGGGAGGGTGAACACTGAAGCTTTCTTT. As protein: CASTPGRVNTEAFF.

The chain links TRBV4-1 to TRBJ1-3, with D unclear. Trimming pared 5 bases from V and 2 bases from J, leaving 10 bases between. The CDR3 has 14 residues. Germline V gene sequence: CDR1 MGHRA, CDR2 YSYEKL. The CDR3 DNA reads TGCGCCAGCAGCACGGAGTTTACTGGAAACACCATATATTTT. It encodes CASSTEFTGNTIYF.

The chain recombines TRBV7-9 with TRBJ2-5, with TRBD2 matching 11 bases. J lost 2 bases, V lost 3 bases, and 8 bases had no gene match. CDR3 length: 17 residues. Germline V gene data show CDR1 as SEHNR and CDR2 as FQNEAQ (reference sequence). The CDR3 region has the DNA TGTGCCAGCAGCTTCCCCGGACTAGCGGGCCGGCAAGAGACCCAGTACTTC. Protein product: CASSFPGLAGRQETQYF.

This chain uses TRBV3-1 (or the pseudogene TRBV3-2) with TRBJ1-2, with D possibly being TRBD1 (6 bases). The germline V gene has CDR1 LGHDT and CDR2 YNNKEL (reference sequence). Deletions cut 0 bases from V and 4 bases from J, with 12 bases between. This CDR3 contains 15 residues. CDR3 DNA: TGTGCCAGCAGCCAAGACAGGGGACGCCCCTATGGCTACACCTTC. This encodes CASSQDRGRPYGYTF.

This chain connects TRBV7-2 to TRBJ2-5, with 9 bases fitting TRBD2. J was trimmed by 1 base and V by 4 bases; bases with no gene match: 10. The CDR3 length is 17 residues. Germline V gene sequence: CDR1 SGHTA, CDR2 FQGNSA. The CDR3 region has the DNA TGTGCCAGCAGCTCGCGCAGGGGCGGGAGGGCCCAAGAGACCCAGTACTTC. Protein product: CASSSRRGGRAQETQYF.

The rearrangement links TRBV11-3 to TRBJ1-2; 7 bases are shared with TRBD1. The CDR3 spans 16 residues. Germline values: CDR1 SGHNT, CDR2 YENEEA. Unmatched junction bases numbered 13, after V lost 1 base and J lost 8 bases. DNA for the CDR3: TGTGCCAGCAGCTTAGGGGTAGGACAGGCCCGTTGGGGCTACACCTTC. Amino acid sequence: CASSLGVGQARWGYTF.

The chain employs TRBV9 and TRBJ2-3, with 8 bases lining up with TRBD2. The J segment lost 2 bases and the V segment lost 0 bases, leaving 8 bases of the junction unmatched. The CDR3 is made up of 17 amino acids. Germline V gene lookup returns CDR1 SGDLS and CDR2 YYNGEE. The CDR3 sequence: CASSVAVTSGSTDTQYF. DNA for the CDR3: TGTGCCAGCAGCGTAGCTGTAACTAGCGGATCCACAGATACGCAGTATTTT.

The chain is built from TRBV27 and TRBJ2-4; D is perhaps TRBD2 (6 bases). The length of the CDR3 is 14 residues. V lost 3 bases to trimming and J lost 5 bases, with 11 bases between them. Germline assignment: CDR1 MNHEY and CDR2 SMNVEV (reference sequence). The CDR3 region is CASSLVGLQNIQYF. The CDR3 region has the DNA TGTGCCAGCAGTTTGGTGGGACTGCAAAACATTCAGTACTTC.

This chain links TRBV15 with TRBJ2-1; tentatively, D is TRBD2 (6 bases). Between the trimmed V and J ends, which lost 5 bases and 0 bases, there was a span of 11 bases. CDR3 length: 15 amino acids. Germline V CDR1 and CDR2: LNHNV, YYDKDF (reference sequence). The CDR3 here is CATSLAASSYNEQFF. In DNA form, the CDR3 reads TGTGCCACCAGCTTAGCGGCGAGCTCCTACAATGAGCAGTTCTTC.

The chain recombines TRBV27 with TRBJ2-4, with a possible D match to TRBD1 (5 bases). Germline V gives CDR1 MNHEY, CDR2 SMNVEV (reference sequence). The CDR3 is 13 residues long. The ends were cut back, 5 bases at V and 6 bases at J, with 11 bases in the middle. The chain's CDR3 is CASSSPDRNIQYF. CDR3 bases: TGTGCCAGCAGTAGCCCCGACAGAAACATTCAGTACTTC.

The chain has TRBV12-5 and TRBJ2-1; TRBD1 might be the D (5 bases). V lost 3 bases and J 8 bases, leaving 20 bases between the germline ends. CDR1 and CDR2 from the germline V gene are LGHNT and FRNRAP. CDR3 length: 16 amino acids. CDR3 DNA: TGTGCTAGTGGTTTAGGACACGGACACCTTGGTGATGAGCAGTTCTTC. Translating gives CASGLGHGHLGDEQFF.